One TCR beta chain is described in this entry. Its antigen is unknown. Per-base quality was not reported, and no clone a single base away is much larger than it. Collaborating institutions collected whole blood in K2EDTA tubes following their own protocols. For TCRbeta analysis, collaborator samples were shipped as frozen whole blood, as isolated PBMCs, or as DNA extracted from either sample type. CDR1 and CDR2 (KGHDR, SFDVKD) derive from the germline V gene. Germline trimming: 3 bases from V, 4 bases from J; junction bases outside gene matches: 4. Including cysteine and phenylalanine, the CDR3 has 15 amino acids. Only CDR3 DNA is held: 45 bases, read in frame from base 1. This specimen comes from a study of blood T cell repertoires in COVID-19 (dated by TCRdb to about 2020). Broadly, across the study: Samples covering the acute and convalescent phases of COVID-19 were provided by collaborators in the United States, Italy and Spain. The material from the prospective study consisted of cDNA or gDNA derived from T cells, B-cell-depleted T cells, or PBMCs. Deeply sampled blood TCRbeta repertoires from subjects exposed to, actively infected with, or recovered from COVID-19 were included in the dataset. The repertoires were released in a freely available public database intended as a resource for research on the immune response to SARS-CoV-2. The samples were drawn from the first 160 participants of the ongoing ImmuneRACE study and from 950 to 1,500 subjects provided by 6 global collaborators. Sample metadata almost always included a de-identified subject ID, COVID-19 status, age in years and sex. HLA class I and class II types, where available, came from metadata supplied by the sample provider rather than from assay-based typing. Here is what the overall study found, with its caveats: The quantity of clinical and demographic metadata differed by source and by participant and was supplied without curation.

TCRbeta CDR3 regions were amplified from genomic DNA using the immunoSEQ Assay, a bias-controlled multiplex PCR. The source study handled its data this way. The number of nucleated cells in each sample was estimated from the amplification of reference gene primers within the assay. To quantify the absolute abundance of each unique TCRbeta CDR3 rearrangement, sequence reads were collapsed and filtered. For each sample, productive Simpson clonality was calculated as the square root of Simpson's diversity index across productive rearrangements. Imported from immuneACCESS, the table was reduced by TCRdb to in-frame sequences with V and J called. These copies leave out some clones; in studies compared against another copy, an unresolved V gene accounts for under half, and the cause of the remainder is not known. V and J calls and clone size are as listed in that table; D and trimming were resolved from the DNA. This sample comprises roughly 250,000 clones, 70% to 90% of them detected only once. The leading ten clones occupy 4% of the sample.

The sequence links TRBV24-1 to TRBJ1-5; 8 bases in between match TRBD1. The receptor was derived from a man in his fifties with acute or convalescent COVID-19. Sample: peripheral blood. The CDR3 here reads CATSDRRDRNQPQHF. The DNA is TGTGCCACCAGTGATCGCCGGGACAGGAATCAGCCCCAGCATTTT.